These 28 T cell receptor beta chains were sequenced from one sample in a study of T cell responses to AZD1222 COVID-19 vaccine. The repertoire was sequenced with immunoSEQ multiplex PCR; TCRdb's copy has only in-frame clones and lacks some. The sample lists 110,000 to 150,000 clones; 80% to 90% were seen once. The source material was peripheral blood, sampled on day 0 of AZD1222 vaccination. The source is an adult in good health.

The CDR3 sequence: CASSQAAWKAGSGNTIYF. The CDR3 DNA reads TGTGCCAGCAGCCAAGCCGCCTGGAAAGCTGGTTCTGGAAACACCATATATTTT. V usage is TRBV4-2 and J usage is TRBJ1-3; D uncertain. V lost 1 base and J lost 1, with 17 bases in between. The CDR3 loop spans 18 amino acids. The germline V gene encodes CDR1 LGHNA and CDR2 YNFKEQ.

The genes are TRBV25-1 and TRBJ1-5; D remains ambiguous. The V end was cut by 2 bases, the J end by 0 bases, with 8 bases between. This CDR3 comprises 15 residues. The germline V gene encodes CDR1 MGHDK and CDR2 SYGVNS. The CDR3 loop reads CASSEITYSNQPQHF. CDR3 DNA: TGTGCCAGCAGTGAAATCACGTATAGCAATCAGCCCCAGCATTTT.

V is TRBV28 and J is TRBJ2-5, with D tentatively TRBD1 (6 bases). The germline V gene has CDR1 MDHEN and CDR2 SYDVKM. The CDR3 is 14 residues long. Trimming removed 8 bases from V and 4 bases from J, with 17 bases in between. In DNA, the CDR3 is TGTGCCAGCTCTCATGAGGGCAGGGGAGAGACCCAGTACTTC. Translated, it gives CASSHEGRGETQYF.

This chain joins TRBV2 and TRBJ2-2; the D is unclear. This CDR3 contains 12 residues. The V and J ends lost 6 bases and 1 base respectively, with 3 bases between them. Germline assignment: CDR1 SNHLY and CDR2 FYNNEI. The chain's CDR3 is CASRQNTGELFF. The DNA for the CDR3 is TGTGCCAGCAGGCAGAACACCGGGGAGCTGTTTTTT.

The gene calls are TRBV7-2 and TRBJ1-2, with 7 bases that match TRBD1. The CDR3 spans 16 residues. Trimming took 3 bases from V and 4 from J; bases not matched to a gene: 11. The germline V gene encodes CDR1 SGHTA and CDR2 FQGNSA. CDR3 DNA: TGTGCCAGCAGCTTTACTTCAGGGGGGGGAAGCTATGGCTACACCTTC. Protein: CASSFTSGGGSYGYTF.

The CDR3 spells CASSLGATNEKLFF. The CDR3 DNA is TGTGCCAGCAGTTTGGGGGCAACTAATGAAAAACTGTTTTTT. The V gene is TRBV27, the J gene TRBJ1-4; perhaps TRBD1 as D (5 bases). CDR3 length: 14 amino acids. V was shortened by 3 bases and J by 0 bases, with 5 bases between the two germline ends. Germline V gives CDR1 MNHEY, CDR2 SMNVEV (reference sequence).

The chain recombines TRBV5-1 with TRBJ1-1, with 7 bases matching TRBD1. The CDR3 has 13 amino acids. With V trimmed by 5 bases and J by 10 bases, 11 bases remained unmatched. Looked up from germline, CDR1 is SGHRS and CDR2 is YFSETQ. The DNA of the CDR3 is TGCGCCAGCAGGGTAGACAGGGATCGGATAGCTTTCTTT. Protein sequence: CASRVDRDRIAFF.

This clone showed up just a few times. This rearrangement joins TRBV9 to TRBJ1-1; D is unresolved. This CDR3 is built from 11 residues. Germline loops: CDR1 SGDLS, CDR2 YYNGEE. The V and J ends lost 3 bases and 3 bases respectively, with 3 bases between them. For the CDR3, the DNA is TGTGCCAGCAGCGGGGACACTGAAGCTTTCTTT. It encodes CASSGDTEAFF.

The J gene is TRBJ1-3, the V gene TRBV5-4; D call uncertain. V lost 2 bases to trimming and J lost 2 bases, with 8 bases between them. The V gene's germline CDR1 is SGHNT and CDR2 YYREEE (reference sequence). The CDR3 sequence is 14 residues long. The CDR3 reads CASSLGGAGNTIYF. The CDR3 DNA is TGTGCCAGCAGCTTAGGCGGTGCTGGAAACACCATATATTTT.

CDR3 sequence (DNA): TGCAGTGCTAGTTATAGCGGGCTCTACAATGAGCAGTTCTTC. Amino acid sequence: CSASYSGLYNEQFF. The V and J genes are TRBV20-1 and TRBJ2-1; 7 nucleotides align to TRBD2. Per germline, CDR1 DFQATT and CDR2 SNEGSKA (reference sequence). The length of the CDR3 is 14 residues. Germline trimming cut 3 bases from V and 3 bases from J; bases unmatched to any gene: 5.

The chain carries TRBV7-3 and TRBJ1-5; D unresolved. The length of the CDR3 is 15 residues. Germline CDR1 reads SGHTA; CDR2 reads FQGTGA. Trimming removed 1 base at V and 4 bases at J, with 11 bases between. In DNA, the CDR3 is TGTGCCAGCAGCTTAAGAAACCAGGCAAATCAGCCCCAGCATTTT. The encoded protein is CASSLRNQANQPQHF.

The gene calls are TRBV29-1 and TRBJ1-3; D is uncertain. CDR3 length: 13 residues. The V gene lost 4 bases and the J gene lost 0 bases, with 7 bases spanning the gap. Germline CDR1 is SQVTM and CDR2 is ANQGSEA. CDR3 sequence reads: CSVAGRSGNTIYF. The CDR3 DNA reads as TGCAGCGTTGCCGGACGCTCTGGAAACACCATATATTTT.

The CDR3 DNA is TGTGCCAGTAGTATTCAAGGGGTTGACACTGAAGCTTTCTTT. This encodes CASSIQGVDTEAFF. The rearrangement uses TRBV19 and TRBJ1-1; a possible D gene is TRBD1 (5 bases). CDR1 is LNHDA, CDR2 SQIVND, per germline (reference sequence). V was trimmed by 3 bases and J by 3 bases, leaving 11 bases between them. The CDR3 covers 14 residues.

This chain links TRBV10-2 with TRBJ2-1; 11 positions match TRBD2. Looked up from germline, CDR1 is WSHSY and CDR2 is SAAADI. The CDR3 covers 16 residues. The ends lost 6 bases at V and 15 bases at J; junction bases unmatched: 19. The CDR3 reads CASSDPGLAGARSMFF. As DNA, the CDR3 is TGCGCCAGCAGCGACCCTGGACTAGCGGGTGCGCGATCGATGTTCTTC.

The chain carries TRBV5-4 and TRBJ1-6; D gene ambiguous. V gave up 4 bases and J gave up 6 bases, with 14 bases separating them. In germline, CDR1 is SGHNT, CDR2 YYREEE (reference sequence). The length of the CDR3 is 15 residues. DNA of the CDR3: TGTGCCAGCAGCCGCGCCGGGCCCGCTAATTCACCCCTCCACTTT. Residues: CASSRAGPANSPLHF.

The genes are TRBV19 and TRBJ2-7; TRBD1 matches 8 bases. Germline V lookup: CDR1 LNHDA, CDR2 SQIVND (reference sequence). The CDR3 loop spans 15 amino acids. V was clipped by 6 bases and J by 4 bases; unmatched bases: 11. CDR3 DNA sequence: TGTGCCAGTAGCTGGATGGGACAGGATGGTTACGAGCAGTACTTC. This translates into CASSWMGQDGYEQYF.

V and J are TRBV27 and TRBJ2-7; no firm D call. This CDR3 is built from 13 residues. V was clipped by 1 base and J by 2 bases, with 6 bases between them. Germline assignment: CDR1 MNHEY and CDR2 SMNVEV (reference sequence). The CDR3 sequence: CASSLFRTYEQYF. Written as DNA, the CDR3 is TGTGCCAGCAGTTTATTCAGGACCTACGAGCAGTACTTC.

The CDR3 nucleotides are TGTGCCAGCCACATTGGTCAGGCGAGAAATGGCTACACCTTC. Its translation is CASHIGQARNGYTF. The chain has TRBV18 and TRBJ1-2; D ambiguous. Trimming cost V 8 bases and J 6 bases, with 19 bases left between them. In germline, CDR1 is KGHSH, CDR2 LQKENI. The CDR3 has 14 amino acids. The full variable domain, completed using reference TRBV18 and TRBJ1-2, is NAGVMQNPRHLVRRRGQEARLRCSPMKGHSHVYWYRQLPEEGLKFMVYLQKENIIDESGMPKERFSAEFPKEGPSILRIQQVVRGDSAAYFCASHIGQARNGYTFGSGTRLTVV.

This clone was seen a few times. The rearrangement joins TRBV12-3 or TRBV12-4 to TRBJ1-5; D remains ambiguous. The germline V and J ends were trimmed by 6 bases and 5 bases, with 8 bases remaining between them. CDR3 size: 12 residues. CDR3 residues: CASSPSDQPQHF. In DNA form, the CDR3 reads TGTGCCAGCAGCCCATCTGATCAGCCCCAGCATTTT.

The chain couples TRBV10-3 to TRBJ2-2; no reliable D call. From germline, CDR1 is ENHRY and CDR2 SYGVKD. The ends were cut back, 2 bases at V and 4 bases at J, with 8 bases in the middle. CDR3 length equals 14 residues. The CDR3 loop is CAISEGQTTGELFF. The CDR3 DNA follows: TGTGCCATCAGTGAGGGCCAGACCACCGGGGAGCTGTTTTTT.

The genes are TRBV7-9 and TRBJ1-1; D remains unclear. CDR3 length: 12 amino acids. With 1 base removed from V and 11 bases from J, the gap between germline ends came to 11 bases. Germline CDR1 and CDR2: SEHNR and FQNEAQ (reference sequence). DNA for the CDR3: TGTGCCAGCAGCTTAGATAAAGGAGGGGCTTTCTTT. It is translated as CASSLDKGGAFF.

The chain carries TRBV10-2 and TRBJ2-1; a possible D gene is TRBD1 (6 bases). From germline, CDR1 is WSHSY and CDR2 SAAADI. V lost 4 bases to trimming and J lost 9 bases, with 25 bases between them. The CDR3 consists of 17 residues. Here the CDR3 reads CASSGDGRIEGESEQFF. The CDR3 nucleotides are TGCGCCAGCAGTGGGGACGGAAGGATCGAGGGGGAAAGTGAGCAGTTCTTC.

This rearrangement joins TRBV28 to TRBJ2-7; TRBD2 matches at 8 bases. V lost 7 bases, J lost 1 base, and 6 bases stayed unmatched. CDR3 size: 14 residues. Germline V gene sequence: CDR1 MDHEN, CDR2 SYDVKM. The CDR3 coding sequence is TGTGCCAGCACCCGGAGCGGGGGATCCTACGAGCAGTACTTC. This translates into CASTRSGGSYEQYF.

This clone was counted a single time. The J gene is TRBJ2-5, the V gene TRBV13, with 9 nucleotides matching TRBD2. Trimming removed 5 bases from V and 5 bases from J; junction bases left unmatched: 3. The length of the CDR3 is 13 residues. From germline, CDR1 is PRHDT and CDR2 FYEKMQ (reference sequence). In DNA form, the CDR3 reads TGTGCCAGCAGCAAAGCGGGAGGCGAGACCCAGTACTTC. This sequence encodes CASSKAGGETQYF.

The table lists this clone with a count of one. This chain uses TRBV4-1 with TRBJ2-1; 7 positions agree with TRBD2. There are 17 residues in the CDR3. V trimming: 1 base; J trimming: 8 bases; junction bases outside the gene matches: 14. Germline-derived CDR1 and CDR2 are MGHRA and YSYEKL. CDR3 bases: TGCGCCAGCAGCCAAGCCTTGGGAGGGCCGGTTGGTGATGAGCAGTTCTTC. Protein: CASSQALGGPVGDEQFF.

This chain uses TRBV9 with TRBJ1-1; 10 bases match TRBD1. The CDR3 has 17 amino acids. V lost 2 bases, J lost 4 bases, and 11 bases stayed unmatched. Germline CDR1 SGDLS, CDR2 YYNGEE. The CDR3 loop reads CASSVDRGHVVGTEAFF. The DNA of the CDR3 is TGTGCCAGCAGCGTCGACAGGGGGCACGTCGTCGGCACTGAAGCTTTCTTT. Together with reference TRBV9 and TRBJ1-1, the CDR3 gives the full variable domain: DSGVTQTPKHLITATGQRVTLRCSPRSGDLSVYWYQQSLDQGLQFLIQYYNGEERAKGNILERFSAQQFPDLHSELNLSSLELGDSALYFCASSVDRGHVVGTEAFFGQGTRLTVV.

V usage is TRBV30 and J usage is TRBJ1-3; D unresolved. The V gene's germline CDR1 is GTSNPN and CDR2 SVGIG (reference sequence). V was cut by 5 bases and J by 0 bases, with 14 bases left in between. The CDR3 extends over 15 amino acids. In DNA form, the CDR3 reads TGTGCCTGGTACCGATACAGCGTCTCTGGAAACACCATATATTTT. Translated, it gives CAWYRYSVSGNTIYF.

The V call is TRBV6-1, the J call TRBJ2-7; TRBD2 matches at 11 bases. V trimming: 4 bases; J trimming: 6 bases; junction bases outside the gene matches: 11. Germline loops: CDR1 MNHNS, CDR2 SASEGT. This CDR3 has 16 residues. In DNA form, the CDR3 reads TGTGCCAGCAGTGGTACTAGCGGGAGCATTAGAAGCGAGCAGTACTTC. Translating it yields CASSGTSGSIRSEQYF.